Listed here are 27 T cell receptor beta chains from one sample, sequenced in a study of liver allograft versus peripheral blood T cells. Study summary: Recipients' peripheral blood supplied the T cell receptor repertoires against which those in transplanted livers were compared.

One entry per CDR3 protein results from TCRdb running MiXCR on the reads. The table has more than 1,500 distinct CDR3 sequences, over 12% seen once. Source of these receptors: a human patient who had a liver transplant. A share of the T cells may be of graft donor origin.

This clonotype rates as medium-sized (0.01 to 0.1%). The chain is built from TRBV27 and TRBJ2-7, with D hard to call. The V end lost 3 bases, the J end lost 2 bases, and 8 bases lay between the germline ends. The CDR3 has 13 amino acids. From germline, CDR1 is MNHEY and CDR2 SMNVEV (reference sequence). The CDR3 is CASSFLGAYEQYF. The CDR3 DNA is TGTGCCAGCAGTTTCCTTGGGGCCTACGAGCAGTACTTC.

V is TRBV18 and J is TRBJ2-7; D perhaps matches TRBD1 (5 bases). The CDR3 extends over 14 amino acids. Germline V gene lookup returns CDR1 KGHSH and CDR2 LQKENI. V dropped 2 bases and J dropped 5 bases, with 13 bases sitting between them. The CDR3 DNA reads TGTGCCAGCTCACCAGCTGCAGGGATCCACGAGCAGTACTTC. Residues: CASSPAAGIHEQYF.

By sample fraction, this clonotype is large. The DNA is left out, because the CDR3 cannot be placed on it with certainty; the CDR3 is given as TCRdb lists it. The chain joins TRBV10-3 to TRBJ2-6; the DNA was not compared with TRBD1, the D call given in the table. The CDR3 is 17 residues long, counting both termini. Germline V CDR1 and CDR2: ENHRY, SYGVKD. The chain's CDR3 is CAISVPPGGSGANVLTF.

This chain links TRBV4-2 with TRBJ1-2; possible D gene TRBD1, 5 bases. Germline V lookup: CDR1 LGHNA, CDR2 YNFKEQ. The CDR3 extends over 15 amino acids. Trimming took 3 bases from V and 3 from J, leaving 14 bases between them. This chain's CDR3 is CASSQTRGRDYGYTF. In nucleotides, the CDR3 is TGTGCCAGCAGCCAGACTAGGGGTAGGGACTATGGCTACACCTTC.

This clonotype was found a few times. The chain carries TRBV5-4 and TRBJ1-1; 7 bases align to TRBD1. This CDR3 comprises 11 residues. Germline loops: CDR1 SGHNT, CDR2 YYREEE (reference sequence). After removal of 4 bases from V and 12 bases from J, the junction contained 6 bases not matched to a gene. The CDR3 here is CASSKDRITFF. The CDR3 DNA reads as TGTGCCAGCAGCAAGGACAGGATTACTTTCTTT.

Within the sample, this clonotype is medium-sized. The J gene is TRBJ1-1, the V gene TRBV19; D is unclear. The CDR3 spans 13 residues. The germline V gene has CDR1 LNHDA and CDR2 SQIVND (reference sequence). V was trimmed by 5 bases and J by 4 bases, leaving 11 bases between them. CDR3 sequence: CASSAREGTEAFF. CDR3 DNA: TGTGCCAGTAGTGCGCGGGAGGGCACTGAAGCTTTCTTT. Full variable domain (rest looked up from reference TRBV19 and TRBJ1-1): DGGITQSPKYLFRKEGQNVTLSCEQNLNHDAMYWYRQDPGQGLRLIYYSQIVNDFQKGDIAEGYSVSREKKESFPLTVTSAQKNPTAFYLCASSAREGTEAFFGQGTRLTVV.

Turning to this clonotype: This may come from a read error, since a much larger clone is one base off. The V call is TRBV6-2 or TRBV6-3, the J call TRBJ1-2; 8 nucleotides line up with TRBD1. Germline CDR1 MNHEY, CDR2 SVGEGT. The CDR3 is made up of 13 amino acids. V dropped 5 bases and J dropped 3; count of bases not matched to a gene: 2. The CDR3 sequence: CASSVGQDYGYTF. The CDR3 DNA follows: TGTGCCAGCAGTGTGGGACAGGACTATGGCTACACCTTC.

A word on this clonotype: This may stem from a read error, because a much larger clone lies one nucleotide away. The chain couples TRBV20-1 to TRBJ2-1; 9 bases agree with TRBD2. Germline CDR1 and CDR2: DFQATT and SNEGSKA (reference sequence). There are 13 residues in the CDR3. CDR3 sequence reads: CGATAGGLDEQFF. The CDR3 nucleotides read TGCGGTGCTACGGCGGGGGGGCTAGATGAGCAGTTCTTC.

The CDR3 protein is CSATGTGQWDTQYF. CDR3 sequence (DNA): TGCAGTGCTACCGGGACAGGGCAATGGGATACGCAGTATTTT. The chain couples TRBV20-1 to TRBJ2-3; 9 bases line up with TRBD1. CDR1 is DFQATT, CDR2 SNEGSKA, per germline (reference sequence). The CDR3 is 14 residues long. The trim removed 4 bases at V and 6 bases at J, leaving 8 bases unmatched.

This clonotype is categorized as large. The CDR3 DNA is TGCAGTGTTACAGCGACGAGCTCCTACGAGCAGTACTTC. This gives the protein CSVTATSSYEQYF. V usage is TRBV20-1 and J usage is TRBJ2-7; D gene unclear. The CDR3 spans 13 residues. Germline CDR1 and CDR2: DFQATT and SNEGSKA (reference sequence). V was pared by 7 bases and J by 0 bases, with 13 bases between.

In its sample, this clonotype is medium-sized. The V gene is TRBV19, the J gene TRBJ1-2; possible D gene TRBD1, 5 bases. The CDR3 runs 13 residues. The V end was cut by 7 bases, the J end by 1 base, with 10 bases between. Germline V gene data show CDR1 as LNHDA and CDR2 as SQIVND (reference sequence). CDR3 DNA sequence: TGTGCCAGTAATCGGGGGGATAACTATGGCTACACCTTC. It yields the protein CASNRGDNYGYTF. The entire variable domain, with the rest obtained from reference TRBV19 and TRBJ1-2, is as follows: DGGITQSPKYLFRKEGQNVTLSCEQNLNHDAMYWYRQDPGQGLRLIYYSQIVNDFQKGDIAEGYSVSREKKESFPLTVTSAQKNPTAFYLCASNRGDNYGYTFGSGTRLTVV.

This chain joins TRBV20-1 and TRBJ1-1; D remains unclear. Per the germline V gene, CDR1 is DFQATT and CDR2 is SNEGSKA (reference sequence). V gave up 6 bases and J gave up 0 bases, with 11 bases separating them. The CDR3 consists of 13 residues. CDR3 sequence reads: CSAFGLMNTEAFF. CDR3 in DNA: TGCAGTGCGTTCGGTTTGATGAACACTGAAGCTTTCTTT.

This clonotype counts as medium-sized. The chain employs TRBV7-9 and TRBJ1-2; D not resolved. The CDR3 covers 14 residues. Trimming took off 2 bases at V and 8 bases at J, with 15 bases between the two ends. Germline lookup yields CDR1 SEHNR and CDR2 FQNEAQ (reference sequence). The CDR3 loop is CASSLRGRVGGYTF. The CDR3 coding sequence is TGTGCCAGCAGCTTACGAGGGAGGGTCGGCGGCTACACCTTC.

By proportion, this clonotype is medium-sized. This chain connects TRBV20-1 to TRBJ2-2, with D possibly being TRBD2 (5 bases). Per germline, CDR1 DFQATT and CDR2 SNEGSKA (reference sequence). The CDR3 consists of 15 residues. V shed 3 bases and J shed 5 bases, with 16 bases lying between them. CDR3 protein: CSARGLGKWTGELFF. CDR3 DNA sequence: TGCAGTGCTAGGGGTCTCGGGAAATGGACCGGGGAGCTGTTTTTT.

By sample share, this clonotype is large. V gene TRBV6-1 combines with J gene TRBJ2-2; tentative D call: TRBD1 (5 bases). The V end lost 6 bases, the J end lost 2 bases, and 13 bases lay between the germline ends. The CDR3 loop spans 15 amino acids. CDR1 is MNHNS and CDR2 is SASEGT in the germline V gene. The DNA of the CDR3 is TGTGCCAGCAGGGCCCGAGACAGAAACACCGGGGAGCTGTTTTTT. Residues: CASRARDRNTGELFF.

This clonotype ranks as large. The V gene is TRBV19, the J gene TRBJ1-3, with D possibly matching TRBD1 (5 bases). The V and J ends lost 3 bases and 0 bases respectively, with 9 bases between them. Per germline, CDR1 LNHDA and CDR2 SQIVND (reference sequence). The CDR3 is made up of 15 amino acids. The CDR3 nucleotides read TGTGCCAGTAGTATTAAGGGGCTCTCTGGAAACACCATATATTTT. The encoded protein is CASSIKGLSGNTIYF.

This clonotype rates as medium-sized (0.01 to 0.1%). The chain combines TRBV5-4 with TRBJ1-2; no definite D call. This CDR3 has 12 amino acids. Germline values: CDR1 SGHNT, CDR2 YYREEE (reference sequence). The V gene lost 0 bases and the J gene lost 4 bases, with 4 bases spanning the gap. The CDR3 reads CASSLEGYGYTF. The DNA of the CDR3 is TGTGCCAGCAGCTTGGAGGGCTATGGCTACACCTTC.

Only a few counts were recorded for this clonotype. The rearrangement uses TRBV9 and TRBJ2-3; 7 bases fit TRBD2. This CDR3 is built from 15 residues. Germline values: CDR1 SGDLS, CDR2 YYNGEE. The trim removed 4 bases at V and 0 bases at J, leaving 5 bases unmatched. DNA for the CDR3: TGTGCCAGCAGCTTCCTCGGGGGGAGCACAGATACGCAGTATTTT. Translation: CASSFLGGSTDTQYF. The variable domain in full, with the rest retrieved from reference TRBV9 and TRBJ2-3, is DSGVTQTPKHLITATGQRVTLRCSPRSGDLSVYWYQQSLDQGLQFLIQYYNGEERAKGNILERFSAQQFPDLHSELNLSSLELGDSALYFCASSFLGGSTDTQYFGPGTRLTVL.

The chain is built from TRBV9 and TRBJ2-6; the D is unclear. The V gene lost 6 bases and the J gene lost 4 bases, with 2 bases spanning the gap. The CDR3 sequence is 11 residues long. From germline, CDR1 is SGDLS and CDR2 YYNGEE. In DNA, the CDR3 is TGTGCCAGCAAAGGGGCCAACGTCCTGACTTTC. Its translation is CASKGANVLTF.

This chain joins TRBV5-4 and TRBJ2-2; no clear D gene. This CDR3 spans 14 amino acids. The V gene lost 0 bases and the J gene lost 6 bases, with 9 bases spanning the gap. The germline CDR1 and CDR2 sequences are SGHNT and YYREEE (reference sequence). As DNA, the CDR3 is TGTGCCAGCAGCTTGGGGGGAAACGCCGGGGAGCTGTTTTTT. Its protein product is CASSLGGNAGELFF.

In this sample, this clonotype is medium-sized. This chain links TRBV7-2 with TRBJ1-2, with a weak D call TRBD1 (6 bases). The length of the CDR3 is 14 residues. V lost 5 bases to trimming and J lost 4 bases, with 14 bases between them. CDR1 and CDR2 from the germline V gene are SGHTA and FQGNSA. CDR3 DNA: TGTGCCAGCAGCGGGGGCAGCGTGGGCTATGGCTACACCTTC. It specifies CASSGGSVGYGYTF.

By share of the sample, this clonotype is medium-sized. This rearrangement joins TRBV7-9 to TRBJ1-2; TRBD1 aligns across 10 bases. The CDR3 runs to 14 residues. After removal of 3 bases from V and 8 bases from J, the junction contained 6 bases not matched to a gene. CDR1 and CDR2 from the germline V gene are SEHNR and FQNEAQ (reference sequence). CDR3 sequence (DNA): TGTGCCAGCAGCTTTCCGGACAGGGGGATAGGCTACACCTTC. Translated: CASSFPDRGIGYTF.

The gene calls are TRBV7-9 and TRBJ2-5; 14 nucleotides align to TRBD2. The V gene's germline CDR1 is SEHNR and CDR2 FQNEAQ (reference sequence). The CDR3 runs 17 residues. Losses at the gene ends were 4 bases for V and 4 bases for J; bases not matched to a gene: 8. The CDR3, as DNA: TGTGCCAGCAGCTCTACCCCCGGACTAGCGGGAGGAGAGACCCAGTACTTC. Its protein product is CASSSTPGLAGGETQYF.

By frequency in the sample, this clonotype is medium-sized. The rearrangement links TRBV7-9 to TRBJ2-2; maybe TRBD1 (6 bases). Trimming took 5 bases from V and 4 from J, leaving 17 bases between them. Germline loops: CDR1 SEHNR, CDR2 FQNEAQ (reference sequence). The CDR3 covers 16 residues. The CDR3 DNA follows: TGTGCCAGCAGCCCATCAGTAGGGGGTCCCACCGGGGAGCTGTTTTTT. This sequence encodes CASSPSVGGPTGELFF.

The J gene is TRBJ1-2, the V gene TRBV6-5; no definite D call. The CDR3 runs 13 residues. Looked up from germline, CDR1 is MNHEY and CDR2 is SVGAGI. Trimming took 6 bases from V and 4 from J, leaving 12 bases between them. The CDR3 DNA reads TGTGCCAGCAGCTCGCCGAGCGGCTATGGCTACACCTTC. Translation: CASSSPSGYGYTF.

In its sample, this clonotype ranks as large (0.1 to 1%). CDR3 residues: CASSDRATDSPLHF. CDR3 DNA: TGTGCCAGCAGTGATCGGGCGACGGATTCACCCCTCCACTTT. The V and J genes are TRBV6-1 and TRBJ1-6; D is unresolved. Trimming took 3 bases from V and 8 from J, leaving 11 bases between them. Germline CDR1 reads MNHNS; CDR2 reads SASEGT. CDR3 length equals 14 residues.

Sample share makes this clonotype medium-sized (0.01 to 0.1%). V is TRBV18 and J is TRBJ1-2; 7 bases line up with TRBD1. Trimming removed 3 bases from V and 4 bases from J; junction bases left unmatched: 8. The CDR3 sequence is 15 residues long. Germline V gene sequence: CDR1 KGHSH, CDR2 LQKENI. CDR3 loop: CASSPGTDHRYGYTF. In DNA, the CDR3 is TGTGCCAGCTCACCCGGGACAGATCATCGCTATGGCTACACCTTC.